The next 20 T cell receptor beta chains were all read from a single sample in a study of OX40 agonist ivuxolimab in advanced cancers. The repertoire was sequenced with immunoSEQ multiplex PCR; TCRdb's copy has only in-frame clones and lacks some. This repertoire shows approximately 100,000 clones, about nine tenths found once; its top ten account for approximately 0.52%. Source: CD4+ or CD8+ T cells sorted from blood, taken in a trial of the OX40 agonist ivuxolimab. These receptors were taken from an adult with an advanced solid tumor such as melanoma, head and neck, liver or kidney cancer.

The chain uses TRBV9 and TRBJ1-2, with D perhaps matching TRBD1 (5 bases). V dropped 7 bases and J dropped 4 bases, with 14 bases sitting between them. This CDR3 is 13 amino acids long. Germline V gene lookup returns CDR1 SGDLS and CDR2 YYNGEE. This CDR3 is CASVGPLLYGYTF. Written as DNA, the CDR3 is TGTGCCAGCGTGGGACCCCTCCTCTATGGCTACACCTTC. Full variable domain (missing parts from reference TRBV9 and TRBJ1-2): DSGVTQTPKHLITATGQRVTLRCSPRSGDLSVYWYQQSLDQGLQFLIQYYNGEERAKGNILERFSAQQFPDLHSELNLSSLELGDSALYFCASVGPLLYGYTFGSGTRLTVV.

The count of this clone is one. CDR3 protein: CASSEALLPRADTQYF. The DNA of the CDR3 is TGTGCCAGCAGTGAAGCGCTTCTCCCGAGGGCAGATACGCAGTATTTT. The rearrangement links TRBV6-1 to TRBJ2-3; possible D gene TRBD2, 5 bases. This CDR3 is built from 16 residues. Trimming cost V 0 bases and J 4 bases, with 14 bases left between them. Germline CDR1 and CDR2: MNHNS and SASEGT.

This clone has a handful of counts. In nucleotides, the CDR3 is TGTGCCTGGAGAACGGGGGGCTTCGCCGGGGAGCTGTTTTTT. Translation gives CAWRTGGFAGELFF. The genes are TRBV30 and TRBJ2-2, with D tentatively TRBD2 (7 bases). V was clipped by 3 bases and J by 6 bases, with 14 bases between them. Germline lookup yields CDR1 GTSNPN and CDR2 SVGIG (reference sequence). This CDR3 spans 14 amino acids.

The rearrangement uses TRBV21-1 and TRBJ2-1; the table calls TRBD2, which could not be checked here. TRBV21-1 is an annotated pseudogene. The CDR3 consists of 16 residues. The CDR3 DNA sequence: TGTGCCAGCAGCAAAGTGGCGGGGGGGAAACACAATGAGCAGTTCTTC. Translated, it gives CASSKVAGGKHNEQFF.

In DNA, the CDR3 is TGTGCCAGAAGCTTGACCCAGGACAACCATCAGCCCCAGCATTTT. Translation gives CARSLTQDNHQPQHF. The chain is built from TRBV5-3 and TRBJ1-5, with D possibly being TRBD1 (5 bases). TRBV5-3 is filed as an ORF, its function uncertain. This CDR3 has 15 residues. V was shortened by 1 base and J by 5 bases, with 13 bases between the two germline ends.

The chain is built from TRBV28 and TRBJ1-1; D unresolved. Between the trimmed V and J ends, which lost 0 bases and 5 bases, there was a span of 7 bases. This CDR3 is built from 13 residues. In germline, CDR1 is MDHEN, CDR2 SYDVKM. In DNA form, the CDR3 reads TGTGCCAGCAGTTTATGGGGTAGTACTGAAGCTTTCTTT. Protein product: CASSLWGSTEAFF.

The V gene is TRBV2, the J gene TRBJ1-2; a weak D match, TRBD1 (5 bases). CDR3 size: 14 residues. Trimming removed 7 bases at V and 7 bases at J, with 19 bases between. Germline V CDR1 and CDR2: SNHLY, FYNNEI. CDR3 DNA sequence: TGTGCCAGCAATATGGGTGGGGGGACTTTTGGCTACACCTTC. Its protein product is CASNMGGGTFGYTF.

The J gene is TRBJ2-1, the V gene TRBV2; D is possibly TRBD1 (6 bases). V was shortened by 8 bases and J by 7 bases, with 15 bases between the two germline ends. The CDR3 loop spans 13 amino acids. Per the germline V gene, CDR1 is SNHLY and CDR2 is FYNNEI. CDR3 residues: CASRRDTLNEQFF. The CDR3 coding sequence is TGTGCCAGCCGCCGGGACACCTTGAATGAGCAGTTCTTC. Based on the CDR3 plus reference TRBV2 and TRBJ2-1, the full variable domain is EPEVTQTPSHQVTQMGQEVILRCVPISNHLYFYWYRQILGQKVEFLVSFYNNEISEKSEIFDDQFSVERPDGSNFTLKIRSTKLEDSAMYFCASRRDTLNEQFFGPGTRLTVL.

This clone came up once. The chain links TRBV7-9 to TRBJ2-7, with 7 bases that match TRBD2. The germline CDR1 and CDR2 sequences are SEHNR and FQNEAQ (reference sequence). V lost 1 base, J lost 1 base, and 4 bases stayed unmatched. The CDR3 totals 15 residues. This chain's CDR3 is CASSLGGGGSYEQYF. CDR3 coding DNA: TGTGCCAGCAGCTTAGGAGGCGGGGGTTCCTACGAGCAGTACTTC.

The chain has TRBV11-2 and TRBJ1-1, with TRBD1 matching over 11 bases. The CDR3 has 16 residues. Germline V gene lookup returns CDR1 SGHAT and CDR2 FQNNGV. Trimming took 4 bases from V and 5 from J; bases not matched to a gene: 9. The CDR3 reads CASSWQPGQGGTEAFF. The CDR3 DNA sequence: TGTGCCAGCAGCTGGCAACCGGGACAGGGGGGGACTGAAGCTTTCTTT.

The chain couples TRBV28 to TRBJ2-3; 8 nucleotides line up with TRBD2. After removal of 7 bases from V and 2 bases from J, the junction contained 5 bases not matched to a gene. Germline loops: CDR1 MDHEN, CDR2 SYDVKM. This CDR3 has 14 residues. CDR3 residues: CASKAGGSTDTQYF. The CDR3 nucleotides read TGTGCCAGCAAGGCGGGGGGATCCACAGATACGCAGTATTTT.

This chain links TRBV4-1 with TRBJ1-3; D is possibly TRBD1 (5 bases). The germline CDR1 and CDR2 sequences are MGHRA and YSYEKL. CDR3 length equals 14 residues. V was shortened by 3 bases and J by 4 bases, with 10 bases between the two germline ends. The CDR3 DNA reads as TGCGCCAGCAGCCAGGCCCAGGGAGGAAACACCATATATTTT. It encodes CASSQAQGGNTIYF.

A few counts support this clone. CDR3 residues: CASRSQLNTEAFF. In nucleotides, the CDR3 is TGTGCCAGCAGATCACAGTTGAACACTGAAGCTTTCTTT. The chain carries TRBV28 and TRBJ1-1; D unresolved. Germline V gene data show CDR1 as MDHEN and CDR2 as SYDVKM. CDR3 length equals 13 residues. V lost 6 bases to trimming and J lost 0 bases, with 8 bases between them.

The chain couples TRBV29-1 to TRBJ1-1; D is perhaps TRBD1 (5 bases). Trimming removed 7 bases at V and 7 bases at J, with 13 bases between. CDR1 is SQVTM and CDR2 is ANQGSEA in the germline V gene. This CDR3 spans 11 amino acids. The CDR3 DNA is TGCAGCGCAACCCGGGACGGTGAAGCTTTCTTT. Amino acid sequence: CSATRDGEAFF. The entire variable domain, with the rest obtained from reference TRBV29-1 and TRBJ1-1, is as follows: SAVISQKPSRDICQRGTSLTIQCQVDSQVTMMFWYRQQPGQSLTLIATANQGSEATYESGFVIDKFPISRPNLTFSTLTVSNMSPEDSSIYLCSATRDGEAFFGQGTRLTVV.

The CDR3 DNA reads TGCGCCAGCAGCCAGGCTAGCGGGGCCTACACAGATACGCAGTATTTT. It translates to CASSQASGAYTDTQYF. V is TRBV4-1 and J is TRBJ2-3, with 9 bases lining up with TRBD2. The CDR3 extends over 16 amino acids. Looked up from germline, CDR1 is MGHRA and CDR2 is YSYEKL. Trimming at V came to 3 bases and at J to 2 bases, leaving 6 bases not matched to a gene.

The table lists this clone with a count of one. V is TRBV4-3 and J is TRBJ1-3; weak D call: TRBD1 (5 bases). The CDR3 loop spans 15 amino acids. Germline-derived CDR1 and CDR2 are LGHNA and YSLEER. V was trimmed by 4 bases and J by 3 bases, leaving 13 bases between them. Here the CDR3 reads CASSLNQGIGNTIYF. In DNA form, the CDR3 reads TGCGCCAGCAGCCTCAACCAGGGAATTGGAAACACCATATATTTT.

The CDR3 DNA is TGTGCCAGCAGCTTAGGGTCTAGCGGGGGCTACGAGCAGTACTTC. Residues: CASSLGSSGGYEQYF. The chain has TRBV7-2 and TRBJ2-7; 10 positions match TRBD2. The V and J ends lost 1 base and 3 bases, in that order; junction bases with no gene match: 3. Germline loops: CDR1 SGHTA, CDR2 FQGNSA. This CDR3 is built from 15 residues.

Only one count was recorded for this clone. The genes are TRBV11-3 and TRBJ2-3; tentatively, D is TRBD2 (5 bases). CDR3 length equals 14 residues. In germline, CDR1 is SGHNT, CDR2 YENEEA. Trimming took 3 bases from V and 3 from J, leaving 10 bases between them. The chain's CDR3 is CASSLLTSTDTQYF. As DNA, the CDR3 is TGTGCCAGCAGCTTGCTCACTAGTACAGATACGCAGTATTTT.

The chain has TRBV7-2 and TRBJ2-2; no definite D call. Per germline, CDR1 SGHTA and CDR2 FQGNSA. The length of the CDR3 is 14 residues. V was shortened by 7 bases and J by 2 bases, with 11 bases between the two germline ends. CDR3 in DNA: TGTGCCAGCACCCCGAGAGGTAACACCGGGGAGCTGTTTTTT. As protein: CASTPRGNTGELFF.

This sequence joins TRBV5-1 and TRBJ2-3; the match to TRBD2 covers 7 bases. J was trimmed by 6 bases and V by 5 bases; bases with no gene match: 6. This CDR3 has 13 amino acids. Looked up from germline, CDR1 is SGHRS and CDR2 is YFSETQ. CDR3 loop: CASSREATDTQYF. DNA for the CDR3: TGCGCCAGCAGTCGGGAGGCTACCGATACGCAGTATTTT.